The 19 T cell receptor beta chains presented below share a single source sample, sequenced in a study of shared clonotypes between healthy human individuals. TCRdb keeps only in-frame clones here, not all; method: immunoSEQ multiplex PCR. The table lists roughly 1,100,000 clones, 65% to 80% of them singletons. Sequenced sample: memory CD4+ T cells sorted from blood. Subset indicated: CD45RA-negative fraction. The receptors originated from a man younger than 30 in good health.

The chain recombines TRBV4-1 with TRBJ2-3; possible D gene TRBD1, 5 bases. Germline values: CDR1 MGHRA, CDR2 YSYEKL. Between the trimmed V and J ends, which lost 4 bases and 0 bases, there was a span of 11 bases. The CDR3 sequence is 15 residues long. CDR3 coding DNA: TGCGCCAGCAGCCCGTATGGGGCGAGCACAGATACGCAGTATTTT. It codes for CASSPYGASTDTQYF.

The chain couples TRBV5-5 to TRBJ1-5, with D unclear. V was clipped by 4 bases and J by 6 bases, with 17 bases between them. The CDR3 has 15 residues. Germline CDR1 SGHKS, CDR2 YYEKEE (reference sequence). The CDR3 sequence is CASSGGLFKGQPQHF. The CDR3 DNA is TGTGCCAGCAGCGGCGGTCTCTTCAAGGGTCAGCCCCAGCATTTT.

The CDR3 DNA reads TGTGCCTGGAGGCGGACAGGATGGTCCTACGAGCAGTACTTC. This translates into CAWRRTGWSYEQYF. The V call is TRBV30, the J call TRBJ2-7, with TRBD1 identical over 7 bases. There are 14 residues in the CDR3. Germline V gives CDR1 GTSNPN, CDR2 SVGIG (reference sequence). The J segment lost 1 base and the V segment lost 3 bases, leaving 6 bases of the junction unmatched.

This clone came up a few times. This chain uses TRBV5-1 with TRBJ2-7; 7 bases are a match to TRBD2. Germline values: CDR1 SGHRS, CDR2 YFSETQ. With V trimmed by 5 bases and J by 0 bases, 5 bases remained unmatched. The CDR3 runs to 14 residues. The CDR3 bases are TGCGCCAGCAGTCTAGCGGACACCTCCTACGAGCAGTACTTC. Its translation is CASSLADTSYEQYF.

This clone came up a few times. Within the sample, other DNA sequences also encode this same CDR3. The gene calls are TRBV6-1 and TRBJ2-3; D gene uncertain. Looked up from germline, CDR1 is MNHNS and CDR2 is SASEGT. V dropped 7 bases and J dropped 3 bases, with 5 bases sitting between them. This CDR3 is 11 amino acids long. The CDR3 sequence is CASTGTDTQYF. Here the CDR3 DNA reads TGTGCCAGCACGGGTACAGATACGCAGTATTTT.

Here the CDR3 DNA reads TGTGCCAGCAGTTACTCGAAAACGAACACTGAAGCTTTCTTT. This gives the protein CASSYSKTNTEAFF. The rearrangement joins TRBV6-5 to TRBJ1-1; D gene unclear. This CDR3 comprises 14 residues. CDR1 MNHEY and CDR2 SVGAGI come from the germline V gene. V lost 0 bases and J 1 base, leaving 6 bases between the germline ends.

The V call is TRBV5-6, the J call TRBJ2-1; no reliable D call. The CDR3 extends over 11 amino acids. V was pared by 1 base and J by 10 bases, with 6 bases between. Per germline, CDR1 SGHDT and CDR2 YYEEEE. The CDR3 region is CASSLSWEQFF. The CDR3 DNA reads as TGTGCCAGCAGCTTGAGCTGGGAGCAGTTCTTC.

This clone was detected only a few times. The same CDR3 can be traced to other DNA sequences in this sample. The chain uses TRBV25-1 and TRBJ1-2; D gene ambiguous. This CDR3 spans 11 amino acids. V was clipped by 5 bases and J by 4 bases, with 5 bases between them. Germline CDR1 reads MGHDK; CDR2 reads SYGVNS. Here the CDR3 reads CASSLGYGYTF. The CDR3 DNA is TGTGCCAGCAGTCTGGGCTATGGCTACACCTTC.

V gene TRBV9 combines with J gene TRBJ1-2; 10 nucleotides match TRBD1. The J segment lost 8 bases and the V segment lost 5 bases, leaving 9 bases of the junction unmatched. The CDR3 totals 14 residues. Germline V CDR1 and CDR2: SGDLS, YYNGEE. The CDR3 bases are TGTGCCAGCAGTCCCCCGGGACAGGGGTGGGGCTACACCTTC. Protein sequence: CASSPPGQGWGYTF.

Comment on this clone: The same CDR3 arises from other DNA sequences in this sample as well. The chain combines TRBV18 with TRBJ1-2; D is unresolved. The CDR3 is 14 amino acids. CDR1 and CDR2 (germline): KGHSH, LQKENI. Trimming left V 2 bases short and J 2 bases short, with 9 bases between. As DNA, the CDR3 is TGTGCCAGCTCACCAGGCACGGACAACTATGGCTACACCTTC. Amino acids: CASSPGTDNYGYTF.

This rearrangement joins TRBV5-6 to TRBJ1-1; D remains ambiguous. Looked up from germline, CDR1 is SGHDT and CDR2 is YYEEEE. The CDR3 covers 14 residues. Trimming shortened V by 0 bases and J by 1 base, and 7 bases separated the two germline ends. The CDR3 loop is CASSLGTRNTEAFF. The CDR3 DNA reads TGTGCCAGCAGCTTGGGGACTCGGAACACTGAAGCTTTCTTT. Supplemented by reference TRBV5-6 and TRBJ1-1, the full variable domain reads DAGVTQSPTHLIKTRGQQVTLRCSPKSGHDTVSWYQQALGQGPQFIFQYYEEEERQRGNFPDRFSGHQFPNYSSELNVNALLLGDSALYLCASSLGTRNTEAFFGQGTRLTVV.

This chain connects TRBV11-3 to TRBJ2-1; D is unresolved. Between the trimmed V and J ends, which lost 0 bases and 6 bases, there was a span of 6 bases. CDR3 length: 13 amino acids. Germline CDR1 and CDR2: SGHNT and YENEEA. CDR3 sequence reads: CASSLDSPNEQFF. CDR3 sequence (DNA): TGTGCCAGCAGCTTAGACTCACCCAATGAGCAGTTCTTC.

The chain recombines TRBV6-5 with TRBJ2-7; no definite D call. Germline lookup yields CDR1 MNHEY and CDR2 SVGAGI. Trimming shortened V by 2 bases and J by 3 bases, and 14 bases separated the two germline ends. The CDR3 is made up of 15 amino acids. In nucleotides, the CDR3 is TGTGCCAGCAGTTACGGGGTCGGCCCCAACTACGAGCAGTACTTC. This codes for CASSYGVGPNYEQYF.

This clone was observed a single time. V is TRBV7-9 and J is TRBJ2-7, with a possible D match to TRBD2 (5 bases). Trimming stripped 3 bases from V and 5 bases from J, with 8 bases between. The CDR3 has 12 residues. Germline assignment: CDR1 SEHNR and CDR2 FQNEAQ (reference sequence). The DNA for the CDR3 is TGTGCCAGCAGCTTTGACTACCACGAGCAGTACTTC. It yields the protein CASSFDYHEQYF.

The rearrangement uses TRBV5-1 and TRBJ2-7, with TRBD1 matching over 8 bases. The V segment lost 5 bases and the J segment 2 bases; nucleotides outside the gene matches: 9. The CDR3 is 15 residues long. Germline lookup yields CDR1 SGHRS and CDR2 YFSETQ. DNA for the CDR3: TGCGCCAGCAGACCCGAATTACAGGGGGCCTACGAGCAGTACTTC. It specifies CASRPELQGAYEQYF.

The chain is built from TRBV6-6 and TRBJ1-6, with D uncertain. The ends were cut back, 5 bases at V and 8 bases at J, with 4 bases in the middle. This CDR3 is built from 11 residues. Germline-derived CDR1 and CDR2 are MNHNY and SVGAGI (reference sequence). For the CDR3, the DNA is TGTGCCAGCAGTCAGGATTCACCCCTCCACTTT. Residues: CASSQDSPLHF.

The chain is built from TRBV11-2 and TRBJ2-7, with D tentatively TRBD2 (5 bases). Germline V gives CDR1 SGHAT, CDR2 FQNNGV. V shed 0 bases and J shed 6 bases, with 15 bases lying between them. This CDR3 has 15 residues. The CDR3, as DNA: TGTGCCAGCAGCTTAGAAGGCGGGCCCTTTGCCGAGCAGTACTTC. Translating it yields CASSLEGGPFAEQYF.

This clone was seen once. This chain uses TRBV7-2 with TRBJ2-2; D is perhaps TRBD2 (6 bases). The CDR3 spans 14 residues. Trimming stripped 5 bases from V and 4 bases from J, with 11 bases between. Germline V CDR1 and CDR2: SGHTA, FQGNSA. The CDR3 is CASSAPGGTGELFF. The CDR3, as DNA: TGTGCCAGCAGCGCCCCCGGGGGCACCGGGGAGCTGTTTTTT.

CDR3 nucleotide sequence: TGTGCCAGCACGGCAACCTCCTACGAGCAGTACTTC. Translating it yields CASTATSYEQYF. V and J are TRBV6-1 and TRBJ2-7; no clear D gene. The CDR3 consists of 12 residues. The germline V and J ends were trimmed by 7 bases and 0 bases, with 7 bases remaining between them. Germline V gene sequence: CDR1 MNHNS, CDR2 SASEGT.